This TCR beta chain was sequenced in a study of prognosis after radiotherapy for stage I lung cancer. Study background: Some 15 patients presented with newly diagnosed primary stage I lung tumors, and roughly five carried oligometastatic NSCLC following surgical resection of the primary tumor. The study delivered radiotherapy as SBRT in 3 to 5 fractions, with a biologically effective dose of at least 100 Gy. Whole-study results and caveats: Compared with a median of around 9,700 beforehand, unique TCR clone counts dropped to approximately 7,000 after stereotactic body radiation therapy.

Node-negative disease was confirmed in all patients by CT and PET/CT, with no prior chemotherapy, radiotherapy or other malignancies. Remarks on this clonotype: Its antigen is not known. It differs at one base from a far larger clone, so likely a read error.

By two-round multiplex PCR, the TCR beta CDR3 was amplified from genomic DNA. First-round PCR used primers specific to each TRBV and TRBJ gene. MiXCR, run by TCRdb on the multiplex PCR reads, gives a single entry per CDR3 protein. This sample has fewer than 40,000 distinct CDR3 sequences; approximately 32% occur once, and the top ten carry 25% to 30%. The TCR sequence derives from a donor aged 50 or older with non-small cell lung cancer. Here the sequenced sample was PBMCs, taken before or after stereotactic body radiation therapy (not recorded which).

DNA for the CDR3: TGTGCCAGTGGTGGACAGGGAGTATGTTCACCCCTCCACTTT. Translated: CASGGQGVCSPLHF. This sequence joins TRBV6-9 and TRBJ1-6; 8 nucleotides match TRBD1. Germline V lookup: CDR1 MNHGY, CDR2 SVAAGI. The CDR3 runs to 14 residues. V shed 9 bases and J 9 bases; nucleotides not matched to a gene: 10.